These 8 T cell receptor beta chains came from one sample sequenced in a study of long-term antiretroviral therapy in people with HIV. Sequencing used immunoSEQ v3.0 at survey level. Some clones are missing from TCRdb's copy, which holds only in-frame ones; the method was immunoSEQ multiplex PCR. The sample contains about 27,000 clones, around four fifths of which appear only once. The sample consisted of unsorted PBMCs, taken 0.8 years before starting antiretroviral therapy. Receptors originate from a man between 18 and 35 years old with HIV.

The chain couples TRBV4-2 to TRBJ2-7; TRBD1 aligns across 7 bases. V lost 1 base, J lost 0 bases, and 6 bases stayed unmatched. The germline V gene has CDR1 LGHNA and CDR2 YNFKEQ. This CDR3 has 16 amino acids. The CDR3, as DNA: TGTGCCAGCAGCCAAGTATCGTGGGACAGCTCCTACGAGCAGTACTTC. It encodes CASSQVSWDSSYEQYF.

The chain links TRBV28 to TRBJ1-2; a weak D match, TRBD1 (5 bases). Trimming removed 5 bases at V and 8 bases at J, with 15 bases between. This CDR3 spans 13 amino acids. The germline gives CDR1 MDHEN, CDR2 SYDVKM. CDR3 residues: CASSRPGKGGYTF. The CDR3 DNA reads as TGTGCCAGCAGTCGGCCAGGAAAGGGGGGCTACACCTTC.

The rearrangement links TRBV10-3 to TRBJ2-1; tentative D call: TRBD2 (6 bases). V was clipped by 2 bases and J by 9 bases, with 17 bases between them. The CDR3 has 15 residues. The germline V gene has CDR1 ENHRY and CDR2 SYGVKD. CDR3 loop: CAISEAGGVGGEQFF. In nucleotides, the CDR3 is TGTGCCATCAGTGAGGCTGGAGGCGTCGGGGGTGAGCAGTTCTTC.

The table lists this clone with a count of one. This rearrangement joins TRBV7-8 to TRBJ2-2, with TRBD2 matching over 10 bases. The CDR3 has 16 amino acids. The germline CDR1 and CDR2 sequences are SGHVS and FQNEAQ. Trimming cost V 3 bases and J 3 bases; bases outside gene matches: 4. The CDR3 protein is CASSFGSGRYTGELFF. The CDR3 coding sequence is TGTGCCAGCAGCTTTGGTAGCGGGAGGTACACCGGGGAGCTGTTTTTT.

The rearrangement links TRBV2 to TRBJ2-7, with 7 bases matching TRBD1. Looked up from germline, CDR1 is SNHLY and CDR2 is FYNNEI. V dropped 9 bases and J dropped 3; count of bases not matched to a gene: 8. This CDR3 has 13 amino acids. The CDR3: CARTGTDHYEQYF. CDR3 nucleotide sequence: TGTGCCAGAACCGGGACAGACCACTACGAGCAGTACTTC.

This chain connects TRBV7-2 to TRBJ1-1, with TRBD1 matching over 9 bases. The V segment lost 4 bases and the J segment 5 bases; nucleotides outside the gene matches: 5. The CDR3 is 14 residues long. Germline CDR1 reads SGHTA; CDR2 reads FQGNSA. Here the CDR3 reads CASSSTGGRTEAFF. For the CDR3, the DNA is TGTGCCAGCAGCTCGACAGGGGGGAGGACTGAAGCTTTCTTT.

The chain links TRBV28 to TRBJ2-7; a weak D match, TRBD2 (5 bases). CDR1 and CDR2 from the germline V gene are MDHEN and SYDVKM. The V and J ends lost 7 bases and 6 bases respectively, with 13 bases between them. The CDR3 covers 12 residues. The CDR3 reads CASTRESFEQYF. The CDR3 region has the DNA TGTGCCAGCACCCGGGAATCATTCGAGCAGTACTTC.

The chain links TRBV7-2 to TRBJ1-5; no clear D gene. The CDR3 runs 14 residues. The V gene's germline CDR1 is SGHTA and CDR2 FQGNSA. V dropped 4 bases and J dropped 4 bases, with 11 bases sitting between them. CDR3 protein: CASSSRAVNQPQHF. CDR3 nucleotide sequence: TGTGCCAGCAGCTCTAGGGCAGTAAATCAGCCCCAGCATTTT.